The present T cell receptor (beta chain) was sequenced within a study of Ad26.COV2.S vaccination and SARS-CoV-2 variants. Study-level background: Each vaccinee took Ad26.COV2.S intramuscularly, once or twice 56 days apart.

Assay used: immunoSEQ multiplex PCR; TCRdb lists only in-frame clones, some missing. The data contain 300,000 to 350,000 clones, 86% of them singletons. Study-wide results and limits: After vaccination, substantial breadth of spike-specific CD8+ and CD4+ responses was reported. Vaccine recipients posted higher spike-specific TCR breadth than their placebo counterparts.

In this sample, this clone turned up a few times. The antigen is unknown. Treatment here: roughly 19 received Ad26.COV2.S at low or high dose, single or two shots; roughly five received placebo; per-sample allocation not given. Repertoires come from day 63 after the first vaccine or placebo injection. Aged 18-55 years, donor was enrolled in Boston in 2020. Germline V gives CDR1 LNHDA, CDR2 SQIVND (reference sequence). The V end was cut by 7 bases, the J end by 4 bases, with 16 bases between. The CDR3 consists of 14 residues. This TCR derives from a person aged 18 to 59 who received the Ad26.COV2.S COVID-19 vaccine or a placebo. Source: peripheral blood, taken in a trial of Ad26.COV2.S vaccine versus placebo. The genes are TRBV19 and TRBJ1-1, with D possibly TRBD1 on 5 matching bases. CDR3 nucleotides: TGTGCCAGTACCCCAGGAACGAGGGGCACTGAAGCTTTCTTT. This translates into CASTPGTRGTEAFF.